These T cell receptor beta chains were read from a single sample in a study of T cell responses to AZD1222 COVID-19 vaccine. Sequencing used immunoSEQ multiplex PCR; TCRdb keeps in-frame clones, though not all of them. The data show 150,000 to 200,000 clones, around 90% seen once. The sample in question was peripheral blood, obtained on day 0 of AZD1222 vaccination. These receptors were obtained from an adult in good health. Each CDR3 is given with its conserved first and last residue. Each record gives: D gene, CDR3 length, J gene, V gene, clone size, CDR3 DNA, CDR3 protein. D genes are given only for firm matches. Size is stated for part of the rows, as once, few or many counts, or as a class when the clone is expanded.

d_gene: TRBD1; len: 15; j_gene: TRBJ2-5; v_gene: TRBV28; abundance: -; CDR3nt: TGTGCCAGTGACGACCGGGACAGGGATATTCGAACCCAGTACTTC; CDR3aa: CASDDRDRDIRTQYF
d_gene: -; len: 14; j_gene: TRBJ1-1; v_gene: TRBV6-5; abundance: -; CDR3nt: TGTGCCAGCAGCCTTGAGGTCCTGAACACTGAAGCTTTCTTT; CDR3aa: CASSLEVLNTEAFF
d_gene: TRBD1; len: 13; j_gene: TRBJ2-7; v_gene: TRBV10-3; abundance: -; CDR3nt: TGTGCCACCTCGCTCGGAGACAGGGACGAGCAGTACTTC; CDR3aa: CATSLGDRDEQYF
d_gene: -; len: 12; j_gene: TRBJ1-2; v_gene: TRBV30; abundance: -; CDR3nt: TGTGCCTGGAGTCTAGATAACTATGGCTACACCTTC; CDR3aa: CAWSLDNYGYTF
d_gene: TRBD1; len: 15; j_gene: TRBJ1-1; v_gene: TRBV30; abundance: few; CDR3nt: TGTGCCCCACAAGACAGGGGGCTTCGGAACACTGAAGCTTTCTTT; CDR3aa: CAPQDRGLRNTEAFF
d_gene: -; len: 14; j_gene: TRBJ1-1; v_gene: TRBV5-1; abundance: -; CDR3nt: TGCGCCAGCAGCTCTGGACGGACGGACACTGAAGCTTTCTTT; CDR3aa: CASSSGRTDTEAFF
d_gene: -; len: 15; j_gene: TRBJ2-2; v_gene: TRBV11-3; abundance: -; CDR3nt: TGTGCCAGCAGCTTAGATTATGGTACCGGGGAGGAGCTGTTTTTT; CDR3aa: CASSLDYGTGEELFF
d_gene: TRBD2; len: 15; j_gene: TRBJ2-2; v_gene: TRBV9; abundance: -; CDR3nt: TGTGCCAGCAGCGTAAGTGCTAGCGGCACCGGGGAGCTGTTTTTT; CDR3aa: CASSVSASGTGELFF
d_gene: -; len: 12; j_gene: TRBJ1-1; v_gene: TRBV7-9; abundance: -; CDR3nt: TGTGCCAGCAGCTTAGATCTAGGTGGAGCTTTCTTT; CDR3aa: CASSLDLGGAFF
d_gene: -; len: 15; j_gene: TRBJ1-3; v_gene: TRBV11-2; abundance: -; CDR3nt: TGTGCCAGCAGCTCCACACTGAGCTCTGGAAACACCATATATTTT; CDR3aa: CASSSTLSSGNTIYF
d_gene: -; len: 15; j_gene: TRBJ2-3; v_gene: TRBV6-2/TRBV6-3; abundance: -; CDR3nt: TGTGCCAGCAGTTACTTCGGGAGAGGTACAGATACGCAGTATTTT; CDR3aa: CASSYFGRGTDTQYF
d_gene: -; len: 15; j_gene: TRBJ2-2; v_gene: TRBV5-1; abundance: -; CDR3nt: TGCGCCAGCACCTTGGGGCAACAGAACACCGGGGAGCTGTTTTTT; CDR3aa: CASTLGQQNTGELFF
d_gene: TRBD1; len: 18; j_gene: TRBJ2-6; v_gene: TRBV28; abundance: -; CDR3nt: TGTGCCACCAGCGGCCCGGGACAGGGAATTTCTGGGGCCAACGTCCTGACTTTC; CDR3aa: CATSGPGQGISGANVLTF
d_gene: TRBD2; len: 17; j_gene: TRBJ2-1; v_gene: TRBV5-1; abundance: -; CDR3nt: TGCGCCAGCAGAACAGGGACTAGCCTGGGGGCTGGCAATGAGCAGTTCTTC; CDR3aa: CASRTGTSLGAGNEQFF
d_gene: -; len: 14; j_gene: TRBJ2-2; v_gene: TRBV5-1; abundance: -; CDR3nt: TGCGCCAGCAGCACGGGCGGCAACACCGGGGAGCTGTTTTTT; CDR3aa: CASSTGGNTGELFF
d_gene: -; len: 14; j_gene: TRBJ1-2; v_gene: TRBV7-3; abundance: -; CDR3nt: TGTGCCAGCAGCTTATCCGGGAATAACTATGGCTACACCTTC; CDR3aa: CASSLSGNNYGYTF
d_gene: TRBD2; len: 12; j_gene: TRBJ2-3; v_gene: TRBV28; abundance: -; CDR3nt: TGTGCCAGCAGTTTAGGCGGGGGGGGCCACTATTTT; CDR3aa: CASSLGGGGHYF
d_gene: TRBD1; len: 14; j_gene: TRBJ1-4; v_gene: TRBV19; abundance: few; CDR3nt: TGTGCCAGTAGTTCGACAGGGCTTAATGAAAAACTGTTTTTT; CDR3aa: CASSSTGLNEKLFF
d_gene: -; len: 13; j_gene: TRBJ1-2; v_gene: TRBV28; abundance: -; CDR3nt: TGTGCCAGCAGTTTCGGGGGCGACTATGGCTACACCTTC; CDR3aa: CASSFGGDYGYTF
d_gene: -; len: 15; j_gene: TRBJ2-7; v_gene: TRBV6-5; abundance: -; CDR3nt: TGTGCCAGCAGTTACAGTACCAGGGCTTTCTACGAGCAGTACTTC; CDR3aa: CASSYSTRAFYEQYF
d_gene: -; len: 12; j_gene: TRBJ1-6; v_gene: TRBV5-8; abundance: -; CDR3nt: TGTGCCAGCAGCTTGGTTAATTCACCCCTCCACTTT; CDR3aa: CASSLVNSPLHF
d_gene: TRBD1; len: 18; j_gene: TRBJ1-3; v_gene: TRBV6-1; abundance: -; CDR3nt: TGTGCCAGCAGTGAAAAATGGAACAGGGGCCTCTCTGGAAACACCATATATTTT; CDR3aa: CASSEKWNRGLSGNTIYF
d_gene: -; len: 13; j_gene: TRBJ1-3; v_gene: TRBV7-9; abundance: -; CDR3nt: TGTGCCAGCAGCTTGGGGGCTGGAAACACCATATATTTT; CDR3aa: CASSLGAGNTIYF
d_gene: -; len: 15; j_gene: TRBJ1-1; v_gene: TRBV30; abundance: -; CDR3nt: TGTGCCTGGAGTTCCAGGGGATCCCTTCAGGCTGAAGCTTTCTTT; CDR3aa: CAWSSRGSLQAEAFF
d_gene: -; len: 13; j_gene: TRBJ2-5; v_gene: TRBV11-1; abundance: -; CDR3nt: TGTGCCAGCAGCTTTCGCAGGGGAGAGACCCAGTACTTC; CDR3aa: CASSFRRGETQYF
d_gene: TRBD2; len: 14; j_gene: TRBJ2-3; v_gene: TRBV6-1; abundance: -; CDR3nt: TGTGCCAGCAGCCTAGCGGGAAGCACAGATACGCAGTATTTT; CDR3aa: CASSLAGSTDTQYF
d_gene: -; len: 14; j_gene: TRBJ2-1; v_gene: TRBV4-3; abundance: few; CDR3nt: TGCGCCAGCAGCCAAGATGTCGGGTGGGATGAGCAGTTCTTC; CDR3aa: CASSQDVGWDEQFF
d_gene: TRBD1; len: 15; j_gene: TRBJ1-1; v_gene: TRBV5-4; abundance: -; CDR3nt: TGTGCCAGCAGCGCCCGGGACAGGGAGGCGACTGAAGCTTTCTTT; CDR3aa: CASSARDREATEAFF
d_gene: TRBD2; len: 18; j_gene: TRBJ2-1; v_gene: TRBV27; abundance: -; CDR3nt: TGTGCCAGCAGTTTATATGCGGGGGGCCCCAATTCCTACAATGAGCAGTTCTTC; CDR3aa: CASSLYAGGPNSYNEQFF
d_gene: -; len: 13; j_gene: TRBJ2-2; v_gene: TRBV5-1; abundance: -; CDR3nt: TGCGCCAGCAGCCCCTTAGGTCTGGGGGAGCTGTTTTTT; CDR3aa: CASSPLGLGELFF
d_gene: -; len: 15; j_gene: TRBJ1-1; v_gene: TRBV15; abundance: -; CDR3nt: TGTGCCACCAGCAGAGGGGGAACAGGGAGGACTGAAGCTTTCTTT; CDR3aa: CATSRGGTGRTEAFF
d_gene: -; len: 14; j_gene: TRBJ1-1; v_gene: TRBV11-2; abundance: -; CDR3nt: TGTGCCAGCAGCTTAGCCGGGTTGGGCACTGAAGCTTTCTTT; CDR3aa: CASSLAGLGTEAFF
d_gene: TRBD2; len: 15; j_gene: TRBJ2-2; v_gene: TRBV6-5; abundance: -; CDR3nt: TGTGCCAGCAGTTACTCCGGACTAGATAGACGGGAGCTGTTTTTT; CDR3aa: CASSYSGLDRRELFF
d_gene: -; len: 11; j_gene: TRBJ1-2; v_gene: TRBV20-1; abundance: once; CDR3nt: TGCAGTGCTCCCGCGCGGAGGGGCTACACCTTC; CDR3aa: CSAPARRGYTF
d_gene: -; len: 20; j_gene: TRBJ1-3; v_gene: TRBV19; abundance: -; CDR3nt: TGTGCCAGTAGTATATCCAACGACAGACGTCCCGAGTACTCTGGAAACACCATATATTTT; CDR3aa: CASSISNDRRPEYSGNTIYF
d_gene: TRBD1; len: 16; j_gene: TRBJ1-6; v_gene: TRBV5-1; abundance: -; CDR3nt: TGCGCCAGCAGCTTGAGTGGGACAGGGTTGCGGTCACCCCTCCACTTT; CDR3aa: CASSLSGTGLRSPLHF
d_gene: TRBD2; len: 14; j_gene: TRBJ2-7; v_gene: TRBV7-2; abundance: few; CDR3nt: TGTGCCAGCAGCCCTACTAGCGGGTCCTACGAGCAGTACTTC; CDR3aa: CASSPTSGSYEQYF
d_gene: -; len: 13; j_gene: TRBJ1-2; v_gene: TRBV30; abundance: once; CDR3nt: TGTGCCTGGAACCGGCAGGGAGGAGGTGGCTACACCTTC; CDR3aa: CAWNRQGGGGYTF
d_gene: -; len: 18; j_gene: TRBJ1-5; v_gene: TRBV7-8; abundance: -; CDR3nt: TGTGCCAGCAGCTTAGAATCGTCTGCGGCATCTAGCAATCAGCCCCAGCATTTT; CDR3aa: CASSLESSAASSNQPQHF
d_gene: -; len: 13; j_gene: TRBJ1-5; v_gene: TRBV3-1/TRBV3-2; abundance: -; CDR3nt: TGTGCCAGCAGCGATACCGGCAATCAGCCCCAGCATTTT; CDR3aa: CASSDTGNQPQHF
d_gene: -; len: 14; j_gene: TRBJ1-1; v_gene: TRBV19; abundance: once; CDR3nt: TGTGCCAGTACCAAGGGGGTCCTGAACACTGAAGCTTTCTTT; CDR3aa: CASTKGVLNTEAFF
d_gene: -; len: 14; j_gene: TRBJ1-1; v_gene: TRBV7-9; abundance: -; CDR3nt: TGTGCCAGCAGCCTACAGGGAGGGAGCACTGAAGCTTTCTTT; CDR3aa: CASSLQGGSTEAFF
d_gene: TRBD1; len: 15; j_gene: TRBJ1-4; v_gene: TRBV19; abundance: -; CDR3nt: TGTGCCAGTGCTCCGGGACAGGGGCGAGGGGAAAAACTGTTTTTT; CDR3aa: CASAPGQGRGEKLFF
d_gene: -; len: 13; j_gene: TRBJ1-2; v_gene: TRBV6-5; abundance: once; CDR3nt: TGTGCCACCCTCAGGGAATTGATCTATGGCTACACCTTC; CDR3aa: CATLRELIYGYTF
d_gene: TRBD1; len: 15; j_gene: TRBJ1-1; v_gene: TRBV6-5; abundance: -; CDR3nt: TGTGCCAGCAGTTACACCGGACAGGTAGGAACTGAAGCTTTCTTT; CDR3aa: CASSYTGQVGTEAFF
d_gene: -; len: 14; j_gene: TRBJ1-3; v_gene: TRBV28; abundance: -; CDR3nt: TGTGCCAGCAGTTTATCAGGGGTTGGAAACACCATATATTTT; CDR3aa: CASSLSGVGNTIYF
d_gene: -; len: 19; j_gene: TRBJ2-1; v_gene: TRBV28; abundance: -; CDR3nt: TGTGCCAGCAGTTCCGATATCAGCTCACCTCCACCCCGGAACAGTGAGCAGTTCTTC; CDR3aa: CASSSDISSPPPRNSEQFF
d_gene: TRBD1; len: 14; j_gene: TRBJ1-2; v_gene: TRBV5-4; abundance: -; CDR3nt: TGTGCCAGCAGCGGTAATCAGGGGGCGGATGGCTACACCTTC; CDR3aa: CASSGNQGADGYTF
d_gene: TRBD1; len: 15; j_gene: TRBJ2-2; v_gene: TRBV7-6; abundance: -; CDR3nt: TGTGCCAGCAGCCGGGACAGGGGGAACACCGGGGAGCTGTTTTTT; CDR3aa: CASSRDRGNTGELFF
d_gene: -; len: 15; j_gene: TRBJ1-4; v_gene: TRBV18; abundance: -; CDR3nt: TGTGCCAGCTCGGAGTGGGGGCGGACTAATGAAAAACTGTTTTTT; CDR3aa: CASSEWGRTNEKLFF
d_gene: -; len: 14; j_gene: TRBJ2-1; v_gene: TRBV18; abundance: -; CDR3nt: TGTGCCAGCTCACCTGACACGTCCTACAATGAGCAGTTCTTC; CDR3aa: CASSPDTSYNEQFF
d_gene: TRBD2; len: 19; j_gene: TRBJ2-7; v_gene: TRBV14; abundance: -; CDR3nt: TGTGCCAGCAGCCAAAAGTCGTCGCCGGGACTAGGCATACTCTACGAGCAGTACTTC; CDR3aa: CASSQKSSPGLGILYEQYF
d_gene: -; len: 11; j_gene: TRBJ2-7; v_gene: TRBV30; abundance: -; CDR3nt: TGTGCCTGGAGTAGAGCTTACGAGCAGTACTTC; CDR3aa: CAWSRAYEQYF
d_gene: -; len: 16; j_gene: TRBJ1-5; v_gene: TRBV28; abundance: few; CDR3nt: TGTGCCAGCAGTTTAACCGGGCCTAGGGCCGGTCAGCCCCAGCATTTT; CDR3aa: CASSLTGPRAGQPQHF
d_gene: -; len: 16; j_gene: TRBJ1-5; v_gene: TRBV28; abundance: -; CDR3nt: TGTGCCAGCAGTTCCTCCGGGACTTATAGCAATCAGCCCCAGCATTTT; CDR3aa: CASSSSGTYSNQPQHF
d_gene: -; len: 15; j_gene: TRBJ1-5; v_gene: TRBV28; abundance: -; CDR3nt: TGTGCCAGCAGTTTATTTGACAGTAGCAATCAGCCCCAGCATTTT; CDR3aa: CASSLFDSSNQPQHF
d_gene: TRBD1; len: 17; j_gene: TRBJ2-2; v_gene: TRBV7-8; abundance: once; CDR3nt: TGTGCCAGCAGCTTAGGTAACAGGGGCGCGAACACCGGGGAGCTGTTTTTT; CDR3aa: CASSLGNRGANTGELFF
d_gene: -; len: 14; j_gene: TRBJ1-2; v_gene: TRBV7-9; abundance: -; CDR3nt: TGTGCCAGCAGCTTGGGACAACCTCTCTATGGCTACACCTTC; CDR3aa: CASSLGQPLYGYTF
d_gene: -; len: 14; j_gene: TRBJ2-5; v_gene: TRBV5-4; abundance: -; CDR3nt: TGTGCCAGCAGGCCTGGACAGCTGCAAGAGACCCAGTACTTC; CDR3aa: CASRPGQLQETQYF
d_gene: -; len: 11; j_gene: TRBJ1-4; v_gene: TRBV30; abundance: -; CDR3nt: TGTGCCTCTGTCTGGGGTGAAAAACTGTTTTTT; CDR3aa: CASVWGEKLFF